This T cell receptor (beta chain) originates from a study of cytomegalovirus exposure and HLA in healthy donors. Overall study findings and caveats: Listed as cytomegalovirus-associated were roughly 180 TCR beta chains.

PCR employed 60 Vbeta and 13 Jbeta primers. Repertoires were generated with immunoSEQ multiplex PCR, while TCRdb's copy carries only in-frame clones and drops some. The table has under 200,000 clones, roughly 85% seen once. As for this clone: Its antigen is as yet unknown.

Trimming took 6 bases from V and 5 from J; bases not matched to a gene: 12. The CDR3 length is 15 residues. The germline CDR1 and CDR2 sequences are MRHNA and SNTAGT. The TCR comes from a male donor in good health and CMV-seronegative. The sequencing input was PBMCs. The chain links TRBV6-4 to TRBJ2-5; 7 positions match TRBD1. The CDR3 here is CASSPTPGGWETQYF. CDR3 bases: TGTGCCAGCAGCCCAACCCCAGGGGGTTGGGAGACCCAGTACTTC.